The 26 T cell receptor beta chains in this list originate from one sample, sequenced in a study of cytomegalovirus exposure and HLA in healthy donors. Primers for the PCR totalled 60 Vbeta and 13 Jbeta. Generated by immunoSEQ multiplex PCR, the TCRdb table keeps only in-frame clones and is missing some. Found here are about 120,000 clones, around three quarters of them singletons; the top ten hold 2.5% to 3.5%. Sequencing was carried out using PBMCs. These receptors were taken from a woman between 45 and 60 years old in good health and CMV-seronegative.

V and J are TRBV9 and TRBJ2-1; 8 bases map to TRBD1. Germline-derived CDR1 and CDR2 are SGDLS and YYNGEE. J lost 5 bases, V lost 5 bases, and 6 bases had no gene match. This CDR3 is 14 amino acids long. The CDR3 bases are TGTGCCAGCAGTGACGGGACAGGAGACAATGAGCAGTTCTTC. Amino acid sequence: CASSDGTGDNEQFF.

The chain uses TRBV30 and TRBJ2-1; D might be TRBD1 (6 bases). Trimming took 4 bases from V and 6 from J, leaving 13 bases between them. The CDR3 runs 13 residues. Germline CDR1 and CDR2: GTSNPN and SVGIG (reference sequence). The CDR3 nucleotides are TGTGCCTGGATGACCCCGACAGGCAATGAGCAGTTCTTC. Translation: CAWMTPTGNEQFF.

This clone was counted only a few times. The V and J genes are TRBV19 and TRBJ1-5; D perhaps matches TRBD1 (5 bases). Germline CDR1 LNHDA, CDR2 SQIVND (reference sequence). V shed 3 bases and J shed 0 bases, with 12 bases lying between them. The CDR3 consists of 16 residues. The CDR3 DNA reads TGTGCCAGTAGTATCCAGGGACTAGATAGCAATCAGCCCCAGCATTTT. It is translated as CASSIQGLDSNQPQHF.

This sequence joins TRBV11-2 and TRBJ2-1; 8 bases line up with TRBD2. Germline V lookup: CDR1 SGHAT, CDR2 FQNNGV. The CDR3 length is 17 residues. V lost 1 base to trimming and J lost 5 bases; unmatched junction nucleotides: 10. The CDR3, as DNA: TGTGCCAGCAGCTTAGTCGGAAGCGGGAGTGCTGACAATGAGCAGTTCTTC. This translates into CASSLVGSGSADNEQFF. Drawing the rest from reference TRBV11-2 and TRBJ2-1, the complete variable domain is EAGVAQSPRYKIIEKRQSVAFWCNPISGHATLYWYQQILGQGPKLLIQFQNNGVVDDSQLPKDRFSAERLKGVDSTLKIQPAKLEDSAVYLCASSLVGSGSADNEQFFGPGTRLTVL.

J is TRBJ2-2 and V is TRBV5-4, with D possibly being TRBD1 (5 bases). The CDR3 totals 16 residues. CDR1 SGHNT and CDR2 YYREEE come from the germline V gene (reference sequence). V gave up 4 bases and J gave up 7 bases, with 20 bases separating them. CDR3: CASSDPGPTQGGELFF. The CDR3 DNA reads as TGTGCCAGCAGCGATCCGGGCCCAACGCAGGGCGGGGAGCTGTTTTTT.

This rearrangement joins TRBV5-8 to TRBJ1-2; tentatively, D is TRBD1 (5 bases). The germline V gene encodes CDR1 SGHTS and CDR2 YDEGEE. The CDR3 has 14 amino acids. V was pared by 4 bases and J by 4 bases, with 14 bases between. CDR3 DNA sequence: TGTGCCAGCAGCGCGGCAGCAGGGTTCTATGGCTACACCTTC. Amino acid sequence: CASSAAAGFYGYTF.

This clone was picked up one time. The rearrangement links TRBV7-2 to TRBJ1-1; D remains unclear. CDR3 size: 13 residues. Trimming took off 3 bases at V and 4 bases at J, with 9 bases between the two ends. In germline, CDR1 is SGHTA, CDR2 FQGNSA. The CDR3 coding sequence is TGTGCCAGCAGCTTGTCTGGCGGCACTGAAGCTTTCTTT. This translates into CASSLSGGTEAFF.

The gene calls are TRBV27 and TRBJ2-5, with a possible D match to TRBD1 (6 bases). There are 15 residues in the CDR3. CDR1 MNHEY and CDR2 SMNVEV come from the germline V gene (reference sequence). The ends were cut back, 4 bases at V and 1 base at J, with 13 bases in the middle. The CDR3 is CASSSPQGGQETQYF. DNA of the CDR3: TGTGCCAGCAGTTCCCCCCAAGGGGGCCAAGAGACCCAGTACTTC.

The chain is built from TRBV13 and TRBJ1-1; D is possibly TRBD1 (5 bases). CDR1 and CDR2 (germline): PRHDT, FYEKMQ (reference sequence). Trimming removed 5 bases at V and 4 bases at J, with 14 bases between. The CDR3 extends over 14 amino acids. The CDR3 DNA is TGTGCCAGCAGCCCCCAGGGTAATCCCACTGAAGCTTTCTTT. The encoded protein is CASSPQGNPTEAFF.

The rearrangement joins TRBV27 to TRBJ2-5, with D possibly TRBD1 on 6 matching bases. The DNA end lines up better with TRBJ2-7; the J call may be wrong. Germline V gene data show CDR1 as MNHEY and CDR2 as SMNVEV (reference sequence). The CDR3 has 15 residues. CDR3 amino acids: CASSLSGTSYYEQYF. In DNA, the CDR3 is TGTGCCAGCAGTTTATCGGGGACATCGTACTACGAGCAGTACTTC.

The chain links TRBV6-1 to TRBJ2-4; a possible D gene is TRBD1 (5 bases). Trimming took 8 bases from V and 8 from J, leaving 13 bases between them. Germline CDR1 and CDR2: MNHNS and SASEGT. The CDR3 loop spans 12 amino acids. CDR3 sequence reads: CASRTPGDIQYF. CDR3 nucleotide sequence: TGTGCCAGCCGGACACCTGGGGACATTCAGTACTTC.

The chain combines TRBV10-3 with TRBJ1-1; TRBD1 might be the D (6 bases). CDR1 is ENHRY, CDR2 SYGVKD, per germline. Trimming stripped 6 bases from V and 1 base from J, with 18 bases between. The CDR3 runs to 16 residues. In DNA, the CDR3 is TGTGCCATCAGCCGGGGAGGGGGGTTGGGGAACACTGAAGCTTTCTTT. Translated: CAISRGGGLGNTEAFF.

This CDR3 is CASSTGQINTEAFF. The CDR3 DNA reads as TGTGCCAGCAGCACCGGACAGATAAACACTGAAGCTTTCTTT. The chain uses TRBV5-4 and TRBJ1-1; D is possibly TRBD1 (6 bases). Germline loops: CDR1 SGHNT, CDR2 YYREEE (reference sequence). The CDR3 sequence is 14 residues long. Trimming cost V 4 bases and J 2 bases, with 12 bases left between them. The entire variable domain, with the rest obtained from reference TRBV5-4 and TRBJ1-1, is as follows: ETGVTQSPTHLIKTRGQQVTLRCSSQSGHNTVSWYQQALGQGPQFIFQYYREEENGRGNFPPRFSGLQFPNYSSELNVNALELDDSALYLCASSTGQINTEAFFGQGTRLTVV.

This rearrangement joins TRBV28 to TRBJ1-1; possible D gene TRBD1, 6 bases. The ends were cut back, 2 bases at V and 1 base at J, with 8 bases in the middle. Germline V gives CDR1 MDHEN, CDR2 SYDVKM. The CDR3 runs 14 residues. The CDR3 DNA reads TGTGCCAGCAGTTTAACAGGGTGGAACACTGAAGCTTTCTTT. Its protein is CASSLTGWNTEAFF.

The J gene is TRBJ2-3, the V gene TRBV9; the D gene is possibly TRBD1 (6 bases). The CDR3 covers 14 residues. Between the trimmed V and J ends, which lost 0 bases and 5 bases, there was a span of 10 bases. Germline values: CDR1 SGDLS, CDR2 YYNGEE. The chain's CDR3 is CASSVAGAGDTQYF. In DNA, the CDR3 is TGTGCCAGCAGCGTAGCAGGGGCGGGAGATACGCAGTATTTT. The complete variable domain, with remaining parts taken from reference TRBV9 and TRBJ2-3, reads DSGVTQTPKHLITATGQRVTLRCSPRSGDLSVYWYQQSLDQGLQFLIQYYNGEERAKGNILERFSAQQFPDLHSELNLSSLELGDSALYFCASSVAGAGDTQYFGPGTRLTVL.

The chain links TRBV28 to TRBJ2-4; TRBD2 might be the D (7 bases). Trimming took 4 bases from V and 7 from J, leaving 11 bases between them. CDR3 size: 13 residues. Germline V lookup: CDR1 MDHEN, CDR2 SYDVKM. The CDR3 nucleotides read TGTGCCAGCAGTTCTGGGGGGGGCAACATTCAGTACTTC. Protein: CASSSGGGNIQYF.

The CDR3 DNA reads TGTGCCAGCAGTGAGGACAGTGGTCTAGAAGTCTCTGGAAACACCATATATTTT. Amino acids: CASSEDSGLEVSGNTIYF. The rearrangement links TRBV2 to TRBJ1-3; TRBD1 is a possible D gene (6 bases). V was shortened by 3 bases and J by 0 bases, with 18 bases between the two germline ends. There are 18 residues in the CDR3. The germline V gene encodes CDR1 SNHLY and CDR2 FYNNEI.

The genes are TRBV28 and TRBJ2-7; D might be TRBD1 (6 bases). The germline V gene has CDR1 MDHEN and CDR2 SYDVKM. The CDR3 sequence is 16 residues long. Deletions cut 7 bases from V and 2 bases from J, with 21 bases between. The CDR3 loop reads CASIMAKTGTTYEQYF. The CDR3 bases are TGTGCCAGCATTATGGCCAAGACAGGTACGACCTACGAGCAGTACTTC.

This clone has just a few counts. DNA for the CDR3: TGTGCCAGCAGTGAACCCGGGACAGGGAGTACAGATACGCAGTATTTT. It encodes CASSEPGTGSTDTQYF. The chain recombines TRBV28 with TRBJ2-3; 9 bases agree with TRBD1. CDR1 MDHEN and CDR2 SYDVKM come from the germline V gene. The CDR3 runs 16 residues. With 5 bases clipped from V and 3 bases from J, the junction kept 9 bases outside the gene matches.

The chain has TRBV18 and TRBJ2-5; D remains unclear. The CDR3 has 13 residues. V lost 3 bases and J lost 1, with 6 bases in between. Germline loops: CDR1 KGHSH, CDR2 LQKENI. CDR3 region: CASSPAGQETQYF. CDR3 coding DNA: TGTGCCAGCTCACCGGCAGGCCAAGAGACCCAGTACTTC.

The V and J genes are TRBV29-1 and TRBJ2-1, with D tentatively TRBD2 (6 bases). Germline V gene data show CDR1 as SQVTM and CDR2 as ANQGSEA. CDR3 size: 14 residues. The germline V and J ends were trimmed by 4 bases and 3 bases, with 13 bases remaining between them. The CDR3, as DNA: TGCAGCGTTGCTGGGGGGAGTGGCTACAATGAGCAGTTCTTC. Translation: CSVAGGSGYNEQFF.

The chain carries TRBV28 and TRBJ2-7, with 8 positions matching TRBD1. V dropped 3 bases and J dropped 0; count of bases not matched to a gene: 4. CDR3 length: 15 amino acids. Looked up from germline, CDR1 is MDHEN and CDR2 is SYDVKM. CDR3 in amino acids: CASSFPQGASYEQYF. The CDR3 coding sequence is TGTGCCAGCAGTTTCCCGCAGGGGGCCTCCTACGAGCAGTACTTC.

The genes are TRBV6-5 and TRBJ1-1, with D possibly TRBD1 on 6 matching bases. CDR3 length: 14 amino acids. Per germline, CDR1 MNHEY and CDR2 SVGAGI. With 0 bases removed from V and 5 bases from J, the gap between germline ends came to 10 bases. This CDR3 reads CASSYSSQGTEAFF. The DNA of the CDR3 is TGTGCCAGCAGTTACTCGTCACAGGGAACTGAAGCTTTCTTT.

This chain links TRBV19 with TRBJ1-1, with no clear D. Trimming took 3 bases from V and 7 from J, leaving 12 bases between them. Germline V gene sequence: CDR1 LNHDA, CDR2 SQIVND (reference sequence). The CDR3 consists of 13 residues. The CDR3 DNA sequence: TGTGCCAGTAGTATGTTGGTCGGTAATGAAGCTTTCTTT. Encoded protein: CASSMLVGNEAFF.

The DNA for the CDR3 is TGTGCCAGCACCCTTTTGGCGGTTTCTTACAATGAGCAGTTCTTC. This codes for CASTLLAVSYNEQFF. V gene TRBV11-2 combines with J gene TRBJ2-1, with unresolved D. CDR1 and CDR2 (germline): SGHAT, FQNNGV. The V and J ends lost 7 bases and 4 bases respectively, with 17 bases between them. The CDR3 is made up of 15 amino acids.

The chain uses TRBV4-1 and TRBJ1-5, with a weak D call TRBD1 (5 bases). Trimming pared 1 base from V and 12 bases from J, leaving 19 bases between. This CDR3 contains 15 residues. CDR1 is MGHRA and CDR2 is YSYEKL in the germline V gene. The CDR3, as DNA: TGCGCCAGCAGCCAAGTGGACACACCCAAAGAGCGCCAGCATTTT. Translating it yields CASSQVDTPKERQHF.